This T cell receptor (beta chain) was documented in a study of T-cell memory formation after mild COVID-19. The sample holds a few counts of this clonotype. Its antigen is unidentified. CDR3 size: 15 residues. CDR1 is SGHRS and CDR2 is YFSETQ in the germline V gene. V was shortened by 5 bases and J by 2 bases, with 15 bases between the two germline ends. General study points: The SARS-CoV-2 specificity of second-wave clones reaching peak at day 37 remained unverified.

From the 5' RACE reads, TCRdb called clonotypes with MiXCR, one entry per CDR3 protein. The sample contains around 62,000 distinct CDR3 sequences, about 30% of which appear only once. Input material: PBMCs or a T cell subset sorted from them (not recorded which). This rearrangement joins TRBV5-1 to TRBJ2-3; possible D gene TRBD2, 6 bases. This clonotype was obtained from a man younger than 35 who had mild COVID-19 (a few samples of this study predate the infection). Cell type and time point are not known. The CDR3 is CASSSFGGNTDTQYF. The CDR3 nucleotides are TGCGCCAGCAGTTCTTTCGGCGGGAACACAGATACGCAGTATTTT.